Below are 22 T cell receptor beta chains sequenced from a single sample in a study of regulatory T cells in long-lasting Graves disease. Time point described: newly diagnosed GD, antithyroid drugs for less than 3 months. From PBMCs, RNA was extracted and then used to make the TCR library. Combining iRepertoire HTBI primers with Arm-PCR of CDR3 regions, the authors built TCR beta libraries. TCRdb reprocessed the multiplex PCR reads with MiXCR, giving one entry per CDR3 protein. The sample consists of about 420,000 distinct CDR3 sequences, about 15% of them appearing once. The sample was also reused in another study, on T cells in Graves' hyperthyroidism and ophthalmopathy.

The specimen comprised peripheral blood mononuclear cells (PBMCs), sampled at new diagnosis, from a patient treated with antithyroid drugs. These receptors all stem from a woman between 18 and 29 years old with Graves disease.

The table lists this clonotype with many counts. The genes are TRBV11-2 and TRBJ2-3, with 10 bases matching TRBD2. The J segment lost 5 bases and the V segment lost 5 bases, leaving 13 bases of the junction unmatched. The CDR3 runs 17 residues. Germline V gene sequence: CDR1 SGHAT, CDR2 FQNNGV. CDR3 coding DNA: TGTGCCAGCAGCAAGGGGCTAGCGGGAGCCGTAGGAGATACGCAGTATTTT. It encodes CASSKGLAGAVGDTQYF.

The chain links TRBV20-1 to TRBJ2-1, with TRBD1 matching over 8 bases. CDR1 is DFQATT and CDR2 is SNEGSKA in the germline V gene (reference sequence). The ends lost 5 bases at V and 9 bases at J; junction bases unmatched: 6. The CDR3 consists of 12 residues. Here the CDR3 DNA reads TGCAGTGCTCAGCCAGGGGGCGGTGAGCAGTTCTTC. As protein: CSAQPGGGEQFF.

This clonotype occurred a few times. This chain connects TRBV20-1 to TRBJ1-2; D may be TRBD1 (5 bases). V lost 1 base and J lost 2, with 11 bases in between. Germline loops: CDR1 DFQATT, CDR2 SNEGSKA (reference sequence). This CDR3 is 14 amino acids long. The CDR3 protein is CSARGTGHNYGYTF. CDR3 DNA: TGCAGTGCTAGAGGGACGGGGCACAACTATGGCTACACCTTC.

For the CDR3, the DNA is TGCGCCAGCAGTGAGTCGCTGGGGGCGACTAATGAAAAACTGTTTTTT. Protein: CASSESLGATNEKLFF. The genes are TRBV10-2 and TRBJ1-4, with D perhaps matching TRBD1 (6 bases). V was cut by 0 bases and J by 2 bases, with 10 bases left in between. This CDR3 contains 16 residues. The germline V gene encodes CDR1 WSHSY and CDR2 SAAADI.

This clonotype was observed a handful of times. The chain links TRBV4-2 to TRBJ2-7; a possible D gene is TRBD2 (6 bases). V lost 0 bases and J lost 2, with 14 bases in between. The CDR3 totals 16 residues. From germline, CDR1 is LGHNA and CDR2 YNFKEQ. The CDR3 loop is CASSQDGGVVTYEQYF. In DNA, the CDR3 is TGTGCCAGCAGCCAAGATGGCGGGGTTGTGACCTACGAGCAGTACTTC.

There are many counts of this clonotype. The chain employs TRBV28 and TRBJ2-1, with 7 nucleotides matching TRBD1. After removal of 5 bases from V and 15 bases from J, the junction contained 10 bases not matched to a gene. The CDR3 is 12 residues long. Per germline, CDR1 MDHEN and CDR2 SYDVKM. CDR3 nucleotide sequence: TGTGCCAGCAGTGCCCTGACAGGGCGGCGGTTCTTC. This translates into CASSALTGRRFF.

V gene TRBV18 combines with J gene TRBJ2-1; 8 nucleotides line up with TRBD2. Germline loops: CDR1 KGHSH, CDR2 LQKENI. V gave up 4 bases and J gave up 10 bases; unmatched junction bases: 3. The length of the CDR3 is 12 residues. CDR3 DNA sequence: TGTGCCAGCTCACTTAAGCGGGAGGAGCAGTTCTTC. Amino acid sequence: CASSLKREEQFF.

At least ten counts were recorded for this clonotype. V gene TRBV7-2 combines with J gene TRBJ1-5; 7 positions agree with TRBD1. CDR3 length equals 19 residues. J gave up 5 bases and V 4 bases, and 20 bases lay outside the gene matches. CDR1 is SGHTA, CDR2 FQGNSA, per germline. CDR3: CASSSQGWGGQGGHQPQHF. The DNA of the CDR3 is TGTGCCAGCAGCTCCCAAGGATGGGGGGGGCAGGGGGGTCATCAGCCCCAGCATTTT.

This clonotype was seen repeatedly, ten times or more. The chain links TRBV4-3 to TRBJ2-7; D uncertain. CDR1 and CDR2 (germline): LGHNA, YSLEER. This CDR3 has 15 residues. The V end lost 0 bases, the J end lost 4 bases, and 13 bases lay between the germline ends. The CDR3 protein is CASSQDYFGPYEQYF. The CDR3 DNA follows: TGCGCCAGCAGCCAAGATTACTTCGGACCATACGAGCAGTACTTC.

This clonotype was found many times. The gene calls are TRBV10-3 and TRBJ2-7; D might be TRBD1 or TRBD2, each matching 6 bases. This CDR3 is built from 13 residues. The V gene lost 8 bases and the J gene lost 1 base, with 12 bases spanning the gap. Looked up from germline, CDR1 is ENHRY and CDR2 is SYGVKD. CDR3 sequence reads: CAIGRGESYEQYF. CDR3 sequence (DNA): TGTGCCATCGGTAGGGGGGAGTCCTACGAGCAGTACTTC.

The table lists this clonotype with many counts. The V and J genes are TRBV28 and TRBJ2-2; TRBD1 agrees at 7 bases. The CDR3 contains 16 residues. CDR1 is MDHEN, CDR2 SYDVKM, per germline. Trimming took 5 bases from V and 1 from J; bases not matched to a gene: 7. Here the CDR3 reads CASSPHRGRNTGELFF. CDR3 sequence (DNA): TGTGCCAGCAGTCCTCACAGGGGTCGGAACACCGGGGAGCTGTTTTTT.

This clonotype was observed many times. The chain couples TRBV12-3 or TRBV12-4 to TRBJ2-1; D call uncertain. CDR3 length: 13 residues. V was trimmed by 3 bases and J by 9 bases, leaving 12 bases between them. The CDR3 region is CASSFAAMAEQFF. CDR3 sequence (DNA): TGTGCCAGCAGTTTCGCCGCGATGGCTGAGCAGTTCTTC.

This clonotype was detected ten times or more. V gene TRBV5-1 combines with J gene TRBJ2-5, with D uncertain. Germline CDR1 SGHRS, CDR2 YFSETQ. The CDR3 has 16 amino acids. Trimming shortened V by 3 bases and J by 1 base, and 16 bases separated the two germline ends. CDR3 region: CASSSPEEGPQETQYF. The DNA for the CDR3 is TGCGCCAGCAGCTCCCCTGAAGAAGGACCCCAAGAGACCCAGTACTTC.

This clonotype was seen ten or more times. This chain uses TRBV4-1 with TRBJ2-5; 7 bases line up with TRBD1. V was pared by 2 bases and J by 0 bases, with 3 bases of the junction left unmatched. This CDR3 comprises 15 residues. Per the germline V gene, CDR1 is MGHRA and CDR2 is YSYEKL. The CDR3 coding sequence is TGCGCCAGCAGCCAACCTGACAGGGACCAAGAGACCCAGTACTTC. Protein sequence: CASSQPDRDQETQYF.

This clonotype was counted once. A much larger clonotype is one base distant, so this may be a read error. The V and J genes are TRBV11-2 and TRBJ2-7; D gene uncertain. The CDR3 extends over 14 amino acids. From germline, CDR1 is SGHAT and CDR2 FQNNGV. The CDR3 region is CASGLVLRDYEQYF. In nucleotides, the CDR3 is TGTGCCAGCGGCTTAGTGCTCAGAGACTACGAGCAGTACTTC. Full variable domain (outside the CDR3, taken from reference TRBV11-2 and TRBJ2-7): EAGVAQSPRYKIIEKRQSVAFWCNPISGHATLYWYQQILGQGPKLLIQFQNNGVVDDSQLPKDRFSAERLKGVDSTLKIQPAKLEDSAVYLCASGLVLRDYEQYFGPGTRLTVT.

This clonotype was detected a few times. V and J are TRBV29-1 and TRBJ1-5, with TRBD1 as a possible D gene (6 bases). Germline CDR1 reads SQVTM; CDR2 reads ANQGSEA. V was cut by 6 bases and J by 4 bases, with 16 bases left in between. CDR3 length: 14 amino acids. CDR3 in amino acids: CSVKGGEANQPQHF. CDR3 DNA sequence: TGCAGCGTGAAGGGGGGGGAGGCAAATCAGCCCCAGCATTTT.

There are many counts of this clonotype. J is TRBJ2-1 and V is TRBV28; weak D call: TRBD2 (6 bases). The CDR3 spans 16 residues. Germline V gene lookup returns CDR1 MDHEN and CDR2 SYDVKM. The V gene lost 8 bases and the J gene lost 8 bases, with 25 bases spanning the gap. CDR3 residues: CASARRAGHYNDEQFF. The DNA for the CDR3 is TGTGCCAGCGCCAGGAGGGCTGGCCATTACAACGATGAGCAGTTCTTC.

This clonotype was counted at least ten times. Written as DNA, the CDR3 is TGTGCCAGCAGGACCCGACAGGTCAATCAGCCCCAGCATTTT. It specifies CASRTRQVNQPQHF. The J gene is TRBJ1-5, the V gene TRBV28; a weak D match, TRBD1 (6 bases). Germline V gene sequence: CDR1 MDHEN, CDR2 SYDVKM. The CDR3 loop spans 14 amino acids. V was trimmed by 6 bases and J by 3 bases, leaving 12 bases between them. Full variable domain (outside the CDR3, taken from reference TRBV28 and TRBJ1-5): DVKVTQSSRYLVKRTGEKVFLECVQDMDHENMFWYRQDPGLGLRLIYFSYDVKMKEKGDIPEGYSVSREKKERFSLILESASTNQTSMYLCASRTRQVNQPQHFGDGTRLSIL.

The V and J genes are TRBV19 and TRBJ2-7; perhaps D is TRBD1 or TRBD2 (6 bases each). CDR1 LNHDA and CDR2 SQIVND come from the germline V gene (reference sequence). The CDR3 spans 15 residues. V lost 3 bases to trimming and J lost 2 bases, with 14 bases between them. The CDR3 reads CASSMGGRLTYEQYF. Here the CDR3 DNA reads TGTGCCAGTAGTATGGGGGGCAGGCTAACCTACGAGCAGTACTTC.

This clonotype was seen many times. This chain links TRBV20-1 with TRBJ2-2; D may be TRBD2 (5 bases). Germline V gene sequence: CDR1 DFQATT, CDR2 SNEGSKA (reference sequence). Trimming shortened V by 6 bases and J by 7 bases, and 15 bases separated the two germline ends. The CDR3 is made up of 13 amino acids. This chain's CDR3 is CSAILGADGELFF. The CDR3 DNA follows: TGCAGTGCCATACTAGGTGCGGACGGGGAGCTGTTTTTT.

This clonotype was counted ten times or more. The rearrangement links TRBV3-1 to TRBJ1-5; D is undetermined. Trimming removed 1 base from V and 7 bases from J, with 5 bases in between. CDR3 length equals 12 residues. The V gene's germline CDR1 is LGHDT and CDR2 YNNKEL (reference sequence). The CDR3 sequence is CASSQGRQPQHF. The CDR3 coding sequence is TGTGCCAGCAGCCAAGGTCGGCAGCCCCAGCATTTT.

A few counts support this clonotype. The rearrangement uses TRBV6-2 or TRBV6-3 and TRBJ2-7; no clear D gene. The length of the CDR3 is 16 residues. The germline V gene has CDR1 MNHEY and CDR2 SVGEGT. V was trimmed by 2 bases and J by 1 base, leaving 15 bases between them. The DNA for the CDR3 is TGTGCCAGCAGTTACCCCGCGGCTGGGCGGTCCTACGAGCAGTACTTC. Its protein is CASSYPAAGRSYEQYF.